What follows is one T cell receptor (beta chain) and its context. The target antigen is unknown. This entry belongs to a study of OX40 agonist ivuxolimab in advanced cancers. Overall study: Three partial responders included one hepatocellular carcinoma patient and two cutaneous melanoma patients.

Regarding the study as a whole: Researchers report that CD8+ T cells had, on average, more expanded clones than CD4+. Among the least clonally expanded were partial responders at 0.1-3.0 mg/kg. With doses of 0.1 to 3.0 mg/kg, CD4+ and CD8+ blood T cells had undergone clonal expansion by week 6.

CDR1 and CDR2 from the germline V gene are MNHEY and SMNVEV (reference sequence). Unmatched junction bases numbered 6, after V lost 4 bases and J lost 1 base. CDR3 length: 15 amino acids. Method: immunoSEQ multiplex PCR; TCRdb's copy keeps in-frame clones and lacks some. This table holds fewer than 80,000 clones, roughly nine tenths found once. This sequence originates from an adult with an advanced solid tumor such as melanoma, head and neck, liver or kidney cancer. The material was CD4+ or CD8+ T cells sorted from blood, obtained in a trial of the OX40 agonist ivuxolimab. V usage is TRBV27 and J usage is TRBJ2-7; TRBD2 agrees at 8 bases. This CDR3 is CASSSIAGRSYEQYF. The CDR3 DNA follows: TGTGCCAGCAGTTCAATAGCGGGACGTTCCTACGAGCAGTACTTC.